The 3 T cell receptor gamma chains presented below share a single source sample, sequenced in a study of gamma-delta chains in newborns, infants, children. TCRdb reprocessed the reads through CATT. This sample carries a few thousand gamma-chain clones, roughly 30% of them seen once, and the ten largest clones take 45%. The sequenced material came from blood. The source is a child who was a newborn, infant or young child, either healthy, febrile or measles-vaccinated (not recorded which).

As for this clone: This specimen includes other DNA sequences encoding the same CDR3. This chain connects TRGV9 to TRGJP. The junction had 8 bases not matched to a gene; V was cut back by 1 base and J by 11 bases. Germline CDR1 GITISATS, CDR2 ISYDGTV (reference sequence). This CDR3 has 16 amino acids. For the CDR3, the DNA is TGTGCCTTGTGGGAGGTTAAGGAGCTGGGCAAAAAAATCAAGGTATTT. Translated: CALWEVKELGKKIKVF.

J is TRGJP and V is TRGV9. Trimming cost V 3 bases and J 2 bases; bases outside gene matches: 4. The CDR3 length is 17 residues. CDR1 is GITISATS, CDR2 ISYDGTV, per germline (reference sequence). CDR3 region: CALWESRQELGKKIKVF. The CDR3 DNA reads TGTGCCTTGTGGGAGAGCCGGCAAGAGTTGGGCAAAAAAATCAAGGTATTT.

V is TRGV2 and J is TRGJ1 or TRGJ2. CDR3 length: 13 residues. The J segment lost 2 bases and the V segment lost 3 bases, leaving 4 bases of the junction unmatched. Germline values: CDR1 EGSNGY, CDR2 YDSYNSKV. The CDR3 DNA is TGTGCCACCTGGGACCTGGATTATTATAAGAAACTCTTT. Its protein product is CATWDLDYYKKLF.